The table lists the clone carrying this T cell receptor beta chain with many counts. Its target is not known. The sample belongs to a study of T cells in Graves' hyperthyroidism and ophthalmopathy. Trimming removed 7 bases from V and 3 bases from J, with 10 bases in between. CDR3 length: 13 amino acids. From germline, CDR1 is MNHEY and CDR2 SVGEGT. Whole-study findings and limits: The majority of expanded thyroid clonotypes above 0.001 also appeared in blood.

Exclusion of a patient resulted from uncontrolled infection, other autoimmune disease, pregnancy or lactation. The diagnoses drew upon clinical symptoms, serum thyroxine and TRAb, thyroid ultrasound and orbital computed tomography. RNA transcripts yielded amplified TCR beta CDR3 regions. TCR CDR3 regions were first amplified by RT-PCR with HTBI primers. TCRdb re-called the multiplex PCR reads with MiXCR, one entry per CDR3 protein. The profile covers a few hundred thousand distinct CDR3 sequences, with 35% to 55% appearing a single time and about 7.8% taken by the ten largest. V usage is TRBV6-2 or TRBV6-3 and J usage is TRBJ1-5; D is perhaps TRBD1 (5 bases). The receptor was isolated from a woman aged 18-29 years with Graves' hyperthyroidism. Sequenced sample: peripheral blood or thyroid tissue (not recorded which). The CDR3 coding sequence is TGTGCCAGCACCCGACAGCTCAATCAGCCCCAGCATTTT. Translated: CASTRQLNQPQHF.